These 14 T cell receptor beta chains were sequenced from one sample in a study of cytomegalovirus exposure and HLA in healthy donors. The PCR ran on 60 Vbeta and 13 Jbeta primers. Measured with immunoSEQ multiplex PCR; TCRdb has only the in-frame clones, and not every one. This sample has about 120,000 clones; over 80% occur once, and the top ten carry 2.1%. The sequencing sample was made of PBMCs. These receptors were obtained from a man under 40 in good health and CMV-seronegative.

The chain joins TRBV5-6 to TRBJ2-1, with TRBD2 matching over 8 bases. V lost 0 bases, J lost 6 bases, and 8 bases stayed unmatched. This CDR3 has 16 residues. Per germline, CDR1 SGHDT and CDR2 YYEEEE. In DNA, the CDR3 is TGTGCCAGCAGCTTGGCCGGGACTAGTTTGCTCAATGAGCAGTTCTTC. This gives the protein CASSLAGTSLLNEQFF.

A few counts support this clone. CDR3 in DNA: TGCGCCAGCAGCCAAGATCAGGGACAGGGCCCCCTAGAGCAGTACTTC. Its translation: CASSQDQGQGPLEQYF. The chain has TRBV4-1 and TRBJ2-7, with 9 bases that match TRBD1. Trimming at V came to 0 bases and at J to 7 bases, leaving 10 bases not matched to a gene. The CDR3 is made up of 16 amino acids. In germline, CDR1 is MGHRA, CDR2 YSYEKL.

This sequence joins TRBV9 and TRBJ1-2; 10 nucleotides align to TRBD1. This CDR3 region has 13 residues. V was pared by 4 bases and J by 7 bases, with 4 bases of the junction left unmatched. Germline-derived CDR1 and CDR2 are SGDLS and YYNGEE. The CDR3 loop reads CASSHGQGVGYTF. CDR3 bases: TGTGCCAGCAGCCACGGACAGGGGGTTGGCTACACCTTC.

This rearrangement joins TRBV4-2 to TRBJ1-1, with D unresolved. Between the trimmed V and J ends, which lost 4 bases and 5 bases, there was a span of 11 bases. Per the germline V gene, CDR1 is LGHNA and CDR2 is YNFKEQ. The CDR3 loop spans 13 amino acids. This chain's CDR3 is CASSPPVGTEAFF. CDR3 coding DNA: TGTGCCAGCAGCCCCCCAGTCGGGACTGAAGCTTTCTTT.

The table lists this clone with a count of one. The chain combines TRBV11-2 with TRBJ1-2; 7 bases align to TRBD1. CDR3 length: 17 residues. The V gene's germline CDR1 is SGHAT and CDR2 FQNNGV. V dropped 1 base and J dropped 2; count of bases not matched to a gene: 10. The CDR3 loop is CASSLVKDRPRNYGYTF. Written as DNA, the CDR3 is TGTGCCAGCAGCTTAGTTAAGGACAGGCCGAGGAACTATGGCTACACCTTC.

This clone is a singleton in its sample. This chain joins TRBV5-4 and TRBJ2-5; TRBD2 agrees at 10 bases. V lost 3 bases and J lost 5; bases outside the gene matches: 10. Per germline, CDR1 SGHNT and CDR2 YYREEE (reference sequence). The CDR3 has 16 amino acids. CDR3 sequence (DNA): TGTGCCAGCAGCTCTTCCAAGCGGGGGGGCCTGGAGACCCAGTACTTC. Translated, it gives CASSSSKRGGLETQYF.

V usage is TRBV5-5 and J usage is TRBJ2-1; 7 positions agree with TRBD1. V lost 0 bases to trimming and J lost 8 bases; unmatched junction nucleotides: 8. Germline CDR1 is SGHKS and CDR2 is YYEKEE (reference sequence). This CDR3 comprises 15 residues. CDR3 bases: TGTGCCAGCAGCTTGGATGCCAGGGGGATCTATGAGCAGTTCTTC. This sequence encodes CASSLDARGIYEQFF.

The chain joins TRBV5-1 to TRBJ2-7; D possibly corresponds to TRBD2 (5 bases). The CDR3 contains 17 residues. The germline CDR1 and CDR2 sequences are SGHRS and YFSETQ. V was trimmed by 0 bases and J by 1 base, leaving 17 bases between them. CDR3 nucleotide sequence: TGCGCCAGCAGCTTGGCCAGAGTGGGCCGGGGATCCTACGAGCAGTACTTC. Translated, it gives CASSLARVGRGSYEQYF.

The J gene is TRBJ1-3, the V gene TRBV5-1; no definite D call. Germline V CDR1 and CDR2: SGHRS, YFSETQ. The CDR3 has 15 residues. The germline V and J ends were trimmed by 0 bases and 2 bases, with 9 bases remaining between them. The CDR3 sequence is CASSLGRSPGNTIYF. In DNA, the CDR3 is TGCGCCAGCAGCTTGGGCAGGTCCCCTGGAAACACCATATATTTT. Supplemented by reference TRBV5-1 and TRBJ1-3, the full variable domain reads KAGVTQTPRYLIKTRGQQVTLSCSPISGHRSVSWYQQTPGQGLQFLFEYFSETQRNKGNFPGRFSGRQFSNSRSEMNVSTLELGDSALYLCASSLGRSPGNTIYFGEGSWLTVV.

V usage is TRBV28 and J usage is TRBJ2-5, with D unresolved. The CDR3 length is 13 residues. V lost 4 bases and J 2 bases, leaving 8 bases between the germline ends. Germline-derived CDR1 and CDR2 are MDHEN and SYDVKM. CDR3 region: CASSWAGQETQYF. The DNA of the CDR3 is TGTGCCAGCAGTTGGGCAGGTCAAGAGACCCAGTACTTC.

The V call is TRBV9, the J call TRBJ1-3, with a tentative D call TRBD1 (5 bases). This CDR3 contains 15 residues. V lost 2 bases to trimming and J lost 0 bases, with 9 bases between them. The V gene's germline CDR1 is SGDLS and CDR2 YYNGEE. This CDR3 reads CASSVQGLSGNTIYF. In nucleotides, the CDR3 is TGTGCCAGCAGCGTGCAGGGTCTCTCTGGAAACACCATATATTTT.

This chain connects TRBV5-6 to TRBJ2-7; 12 bases agree with TRBD2. This CDR3 has 16 residues. Germline loops: CDR1 SGHDT, CDR2 YYEEEE. V lost 4 bases, J lost 6 bases, and 11 bases stayed unmatched. The CDR3 protein is CASSDWGLAGGAEQYF. CDR3 bases: TGTGCCAGCAGCGATTGGGGGCTAGCGGGGGGGGCCGAGCAGTACTTC.

The chain recombines TRBV15 with TRBJ2-7; TRBD1 aligns across 7 bases. The V and J ends lost 8 bases and 1 base, in that order; junction bases with no gene match: 8. The V gene's germline CDR1 is LNHNV and CDR2 YYDKDF (reference sequence). The CDR3 runs to 14 residues. The CDR3 reads CATQDRRRSYEQYF. CDR3 coding DNA: TGTGCCACCCAGGACAGGAGAAGATCCTACGAGCAGTACTTC.

The chain links TRBV5-4 to TRBJ1-1; D ambiguous. The CDR3 sequence is 13 residues long. Germline CDR1 is SGHNT and CDR2 is YYREEE (reference sequence). The V and J ends lost 4 bases and 6 bases respectively, with 13 bases between them. CDR3 sequence (DNA): TGTGCCAGCAGCCTTCACAGTTACCCTGAAGCTTTCTTT. It encodes CASSLHSYPEAFF.